Each of the 28 T cell receptor beta chains below was sequenced from the same sample in a study of vaccination and CD4 T cells after COVID-19. These receptors' targets are unknown. Cultured CD4+ T-cell DNA underwent Oncomine TCR Beta short-read sequencing. TCRdb re-analysed the PCR reads in MiXCR, keeping a single row per CDR3 protein. The data hold approximately 6,900 distinct CDR3 sequences, with 52% observed a single time. As to treatment: approximately nine-day PBMC culture with coronavirus spike peptide pools or control peptides (ViraFEST assay). Investigators obtained the unexposed donor's CD4+ T cells before the COVID-19 pandemic (2011-2018). Specimen: CD4+ T cells from blood, cultured in vitro. Every receptor here comes from a human donor in good health.

This clonotype was recorded a few times. The chain employs TRBV2 and TRBJ1-5; 7 bases align to TRBD1. The junction had 13 bases not matched to a gene; V was cut back by 3 bases and J by 8 bases. The CDR3 consists of 16 residues. Germline V gene lookup returns CDR1 SNHLY and CDR2 FYNNEI. The CDR3 spells CASSDASGQGVEPQHF. CDR3 nucleotide sequence: TGTGCCAGCAGTGATGCTTCTGGGCAGGGGGTTGAGCCCCAGCATTTT.

The chain carries TRBV28 and TRBJ2-7; D is undetermined. V shed 2 bases and J shed 3 bases, with 5 bases lying between them. Looked up from germline, CDR1 is MDHEN and CDR2 is SYDVKM. The CDR3 totals 12 residues. DNA for the CDR3: TGTGCCAGCAGTTTAATTGGCTACGAGCAGTACTTC. It is translated as CASSLIGYEQYF.

This clonotype has more than one count but fewer than ten. This chain links TRBV20-1 with TRBJ2-7, with TRBD2 identical over 9 bases. After removal of 4 bases from V and 4 bases from J, the junction contained 8 bases not matched to a gene. CDR3 length: 14 amino acids. The germline gives CDR1 DFQATT, CDR2 SNEGSKA (reference sequence). The chain's CDR3 is CSATRSGGFYEQYF. In nucleotides, the CDR3 is TGCAGTGCTACGCGGAGCGGGGGGTTTTACGAGCAGTACTTC.

This chain joins TRBV6-2 or TRBV6-3 and TRBJ1-1; perhaps TRBD1 as D (5 bases). There are 16 residues in the CDR3. The ends were cut back, 2 bases at V and 0 bases at J, with 13 bases in the middle. The germline V gene has CDR1 MNHEY and CDR2 SVGEGT. The CDR3 loop is CASSYPGTTVNTEAFF. CDR3 in DNA: TGTGCCAGCAGTTACCCCGGGACCACTGTGAACACTGAAGCTTTCTTT.

The chain carries TRBV6-1 and TRBJ1-2; possible D gene TRBD1, 5 bases. The CDR3 is made up of 14 amino acids. V was shortened by 3 bases and J by 3 bases, with 11 bases between the two germline ends. Germline loops: CDR1 MNHNS, CDR2 SASEGT. The CDR3: CASSEGTAHYGYTF. CDR3 nucleotides: TGTGCCAGCAGTGAGGGGACGGCCCACTATGGCTACACCTTC.

This clonotype has only one observation. V is TRBV6-1 and J is TRBJ2-7; TRBD2 agrees at 14 bases. V lost 6 bases to trimming and J lost 3 bases; unmatched junction nucleotides: 4. The CDR3 sequence is 15 residues long. Germline CDR1 reads MNHNS; CDR2 reads SASEGT. CDR3 protein: CASSRTSGGRYEQYF. The CDR3 bases are TGTGCCAGCAGCCGGACTAGCGGGGGGCGCTACGAGCAGTACTTC.

The chain carries TRBV29-1 and TRBJ1-2; 7 nucleotides align to TRBD1. CDR3 size: 17 residues. Germline CDR1 is SQVTM and CDR2 is ANQGSEA. V lost 2 bases, J lost 1 base, and 13 bases stayed unmatched. CDR3 in amino acids: CSVEKAQGSKGNYGYTF. The CDR3 bases are TGCAGCGTTGAAAAGGCACAGGGGTCCAAGGGTAACTATGGCTACACCTTC.

J is TRBJ1-5 and V is TRBV19; D remains unclear. Trimming removed 5 bases at V and 7 bases at J, with 3 bases between. This CDR3 is 10 amino acids long. Germline CDR1 reads LNHDA; CDR2 reads SQIVND (reference sequence). The CDR3 DNA is TGTGCCAGTAGTTACCAGCCCCAGCATTTT. It yields the protein CASSYQPQHF.

This chain links TRBV2 with TRBJ1-6; D is uncertain. Trimming pared 10 bases from V and 10 bases from J, leaving 20 bases between. The germline V gene has CDR1 SNHLY and CDR2 FYNNEI. The CDR3 runs 14 residues. CDR3 region: CATSGGSAESPLHF. The DNA of the CDR3 is TGTGCCACCTCGGGTGGGTCGGCGGAATCACCCCTCCACTTT. Combining the CDR3 with reference TRBV2 and TRBJ1-6 gives the whole variable domain EPEVTQTPSHQVTQMGQEVILRCVPISNHLYFYWYRQILGQKVEFLVSFYNNEISEKSEIFDDQFSVERPDGSNFTLKIRSTKLEDSAMYFCATSGGSAESPLHFGNGTRLTVT.

The chain uses TRBV5-4 and TRBJ2-2; D uncertain. The CDR3 totals 16 residues. Germline assignment: CDR1 SGHNT and CDR2 YYREEE (reference sequence). V shed 4 bases and J shed 1 base, with 14 bases lying between them. The CDR3: CASSKHGRRNTGELFF. The CDR3 DNA follows: TGTGCCAGCAGCAAACACGGACGGAGGAACACCGGGGAGCTGTTTTTT. Supplemented by reference TRBV5-4 and TRBJ2-2, the full variable domain reads ETGVTQSPTHLIKTRGQQVTLRCSSQSGHNTVSWYQQALGQGPQFIFQYYREEENGRGNFPPRFSGLQFPNYSSELNVNALELDDSALYLCASSKHGRRNTGELFFGEGSRLTVL.

The chain combines TRBV12-3 or TRBV12-4 with TRBJ1-2, with D possibly TRBD1 on 6 matching bases. Trimming left V 6 bases short and J 9 bases short, with 17 bases between. The CDR3 is 13 amino acids. For the CDR3, the DNA is TGTGCCAGCAGGGCCCCCGGGGGCCGGAGCTACACCTTC. It codes for CASRAPGGRSYTF.

The CDR3 DNA sequence: TGTGCCACGGGGGACCCAGCGGGGGGCCTGCCGGAGACCCAGTACTTC. Its translation is CATGDPAGGLPETQYF. This chain joins TRBV24-1 and TRBJ2-5; 9 positions match TRBD2. Germline lookup yields CDR1 KGHDR and CDR2 SFDVKD. Germline trimming cut 10 bases from V and 5 bases from J; bases unmatched to any gene: 16. The CDR3 consists of 16 residues.

This clonotype has a single count. The J gene is TRBJ2-7, the V gene TRBV7-2, with 7 bases matching TRBD1. Trimming cost V 2 bases and J 3 bases; bases outside gene matches: 4. Germline V gives CDR1 SGHTA, CDR2 FQGNSA. The CDR3 has 14 amino acids. CDR3 region: CASSLMTGYYEQYF. CDR3 coding DNA: TGTGCCAGCAGCTTAATGACAGGGTACTACGAGCAGTACTTC.

This sequence joins TRBV20-1 and TRBJ1-2, with TRBD1 matching over 9 bases. Germline trimming cut 3 bases from V and 1 base from J; bases unmatched to any gene: 9. The CDR3 is made up of 16 amino acids. The germline gives CDR1 DFQATT, CDR2 SNEGSKA (reference sequence). The CDR3 DNA follows: TGCAGTGCTAGGGGACAGGGAACTAGCTTTAACTATGGCTACACCTTC. As protein: CSARGQGTSFNYGYTF.

The genes are TRBV11-2 and TRBJ2-5; D uncertain. The CDR3 contains 12 residues. Between the trimmed V and J ends, which lost 0 bases and 5 bases, there was a span of 4 bases. Germline CDR1 and CDR2: SGHAT and FQNNGV. The CDR3 coding sequence is TGTGCCAGCAGCTTAGATGGGGAGACCCAGTACTTC. Protein: CASSLDGETQYF.

The J gene is TRBJ1-1, the V gene TRBV5-1; 11 bases agree with TRBD1. Per the germline V gene, CDR1 is SGHRS and CDR2 is YFSETQ. The CDR3 length is 16 residues. J was trimmed by 1 base and V by 4 bases; bases with no gene match: 6. This CDR3 reads CASSGTDRGPNTEAFF. CDR3 sequence (DNA): TGCGCCAGCAGCGGTACGGACAGGGGGCCGAACACTGAAGCTTTCTTT.

The chain has TRBV10-3 and TRBJ1-2, with D uncertain. CDR1 and CDR2 from the germline V gene are ENHRY and SYGVKD. CDR3 length: 13 amino acids. V lost 7 bases and J 8 bases, leaving 17 bases between the germline ends. This CDR3 is CAINGRASGGYTF. Written as DNA, the CDR3 is TGTGCCATCAACGGTCGGGCGTCTGGGGGCTACACCTTC.

The CDR3 DNA sequence: TGTGCCAGTAGTTCACAGGGGTTAGCCAAAAACATTCAGTACTTC. Its translation is CASSSQGLAKNIQYF. This chain connects TRBV19 to TRBJ2-4; 7 positions agree with TRBD1. J was trimmed by 0 bases and V by 5 bases; bases with no gene match: 4. CDR3 size: 15 residues. Germline V gene sequence: CDR1 LNHDA, CDR2 SQIVND (reference sequence).

This chain joins TRBV6-5 and TRBJ1-2; the D is unclear. Germline-derived CDR1 and CDR2 are MNHEY and SVGAGI. Trimming took off 2 bases at V and 6 bases at J, with 16 bases between the two ends. This CDR3 spans 15 amino acids. Here the CDR3 DNA reads TGTGCCAGCAGTTACACTATAAACGAATACCATGGCTACACCTTC. Translating gives CASSYTINEYHGYTF.

This clonotype was seen more than once but under ten times. The chain carries TRBV6-2 or TRBV6-3 and TRBJ1-1; D is uncertain. V was pared by 0 bases and J by 6 bases, with 14 bases between. Germline CDR1 and CDR2: MNHEY and SVGEGT. The CDR3 is 15 amino acids. CDR3 DNA sequence: TGTGCCAGCAGTTACTCGATGGCAGGACGACCTGAAGCTTTCTTT. It translates to CASSYSMAGRPEAFF.

The V gene is TRBV6-5, the J gene TRBJ2-1; 15 bases agree with TRBD2. This CDR3 is 19 amino acids long. V shed 0 bases, J shed 6 bases, and the junction held 9 bases outside the gene matches. The germline V gene has CDR1 MNHEY and CDR2 SVGAGI. Here the CDR3 reads CASSYSGLAGGTVGNEQFF. The CDR3 DNA is TGTGCCAGCAGTTACTCGGGACTAGCGGGAGGAACGGTTGGCAATGAGCAGTTCTTC.

There are a few counts of this clonotype. This rearrangement joins TRBV19 to TRBJ1-1, with 8 bases that match TRBD1. The length of the CDR3 is 18 residues. CDR1 LNHDA and CDR2 SQIVND come from the germline V gene (reference sequence). Losses at the gene ends were 6 bases for V and 5 bases for J; bases not matched to a gene: 20. CDR3 coding DNA: TGTGCCAGTAGCCAGGGTTTGACAGGGGACCGGGTCAGGACTGAAGCTTTCTTT. Its protein is CASSQGLTGDRVRTEAFF.

This clonotype was detected a few times. The V and J genes are TRBV29-1 and TRBJ1-1; D not resolved. The CDR3 runs to 11 residues. Trimming left V 3 bases short and J 4 bases short, with 6 bases between. The germline CDR1 and CDR2 sequences are SQVTM and ANQGSEA. CDR3: CSVDRITEAFF. The CDR3 nucleotides read TGCAGCGTTGACAGGATCACTGAAGCTTTCTTT.

With respect to this clonotype: At one of its ends the junction is not consistent with the germline gene, which may arise from a read error. This chain connects TRBV7-9 to TRBJ2-1; D gene unclear. The germline V gene encodes CDR1 SEHNR and CDR2 FQNEAQ (reference sequence). CDR3 length equals 15 residues. CDR3 sequence: CASSLADSPYNEQFF. For the CDR3, the DNA is TGTGCTAGCAGCTTAGCCGATTCCCCTTACAATGAGCAGTTCTTC. The whole variable domain, remainder taken from reference TRBV7-9 and TRBJ2-1, is DTGVSQNPRHKITKRGQNVTFRCDPISEHNRLYWYRQTLGQGPEFLTYFQNEAQLEKSRLLSDRFSAERPKGSFSTLEIQRTEQGDSAMYLCASSLADSPYNEQFFGPGTRLTVL.

The gene calls are TRBV20-1 and TRBJ1-4; D is unclear. The length of the CDR3 is 14 residues. Trimming took off 2 bases at V and 6 bases at J, with 13 bases between the two ends. Germline V gives CDR1 DFQATT, CDR2 SNEGSKA (reference sequence). In nucleotides, the CDR3 is TGCAGTGCTAGACCCGCGAGGGCGGATGAAAAACTGTTTTTT. Protein: CSARPARADEKLFF.

V is TRBV7-2 and J is TRBJ2-5, with D unclear. This CDR3 is built from 12 residues. Germline loops: CDR1 SGHTA, CDR2 FQGNSA. The V end lost 5 bases, the J end lost 3 bases, and 7 bases lay between the germline ends. The CDR3 sequence is CASSPAKETQYF. The DNA for the CDR3 is TGTGCCAGCAGCCCCGCCAAAGAGACCCAGTACTTC. Looking up the rest from reference TRBV7-2 and TRBJ2-5 gives the full variable domain: GAGVSQSPSNKVTEKGKDVELRCDPISGHTALYWYRQSLGQGLEFLIYFQGNSAPDKSGLPSDRFSAERTGGSVSTLTIQRTQQEDSAVYLCASSPAKETQYFGPGTRLLVL.

CDR3 loop: CSARTGTIYNEQFF. As DNA, the CDR3 is TGCAGTGCCCGGACCGGGACGATATACAATGAGCAGTTCTTC. The J gene is TRBJ2-1, the V gene TRBV20-1; D may match TRBD1 or TRBD2 (5 bases each). Trimming stripped 6 bases from V and 4 bases from J, with 16 bases between. The CDR3 is 14 residues long. Germline values: CDR1 DFQATT, CDR2 SNEGSKA (reference sequence).

V is TRBV20-1 and J is TRBJ1-6; D unresolved. V gave up 6 bases and J gave up 7 bases, with 10 bases separating them. CDR3 size: 12 residues. Germline CDR1 is DFQATT and CDR2 is SNEGSKA (reference sequence). The CDR3, as DNA: TGCAGTGCCCTGGTTAGGAATTCACCCCTCCACTTT. The encoded protein is CSALVRNSPLHF.